The 4 T cell receptor beta chains in this list originate from one sample, sequenced in a study of yellow fever vaccine responses in identical twins. TCRdb fed the RT-PCR reads into MiXCR, producing one record per CDR3 protein. The sample has more than 650 distinct CDR3 sequences; around 86% are singletons. Sequences were derived from T cells from blood (PBMCs), unsorted or a sorted subset (not recorded which), sampled before or after yellow fever vaccination (not recorded which). The receptors were gathered from a woman aged 18-29 years who received the yellow fever vaccine.

The chain carries TRBV9 and TRBJ2-1; D unresolved. The CDR3 runs to 16 residues. With 2 bases removed from V and 0 bases from J, the gap between germline ends came to 12 bases. CDR1 SGDLS and CDR2 YYNGEE come from the germline V gene. This CDR3 is CASSVRADSSYNEQFF. In DNA form, the CDR3 reads TGTGCCAGCAGCGTCCGGGCGGATAGCTCCTACAATGAGCAGTTCTTC. The whole variable domain, remainder taken from reference TRBV9 and TRBJ2-1, is DSGVTQTPKHLITATGQRVTLRCSPRSGDLSVYWYQQSLDQGLQFLIQYYNGEERAKGNILERFSAQQFPDLHSELNLSSLELGDSALYFCASSVRADSSYNEQFFGPGTRLTVL.

The rearrangement links TRBV18 to TRBJ2-7, with TRBD1 matching 8 bases. CDR1 and CDR2 (germline): KGHSH, LQKENI. The CDR3 contains 15 residues. Trimming took 5 bases from V and 6 from J; bases not matched to a gene: 12. Here the CDR3 DNA reads TGTGCCAGCTCATCCCCAGACAGGGGTAGTGGCGAGCAGTACTTC. Encoded protein: CASSSPDRGSGEQYF. The whole variable domain, filled in from reference TRBV18 and TRBJ2-7, reads NAGVMQNPRHLVRRRGQEARLRCSPMKGHSHVYWYRQLPEEGLKFMVYLQKENIIDESGMPKERFSAEFPKEGPSILRIQQVVRGDSAAYFCASSSPDRGSGEQYFGPGTRLTVT.

This clonotype was observed a handful of times. The chain links TRBV12-3 or TRBV12-4 to TRBJ1-5; 10 nucleotides match TRBD1. With 6 bases clipped from V and 11 bases from J, the junction kept 1 base outside the gene matches. The CDR3 is 11 residues long. CDR3 in amino acids: CASRGQGSQHF. For the CDR3, the DNA is TGTGCCAGCAGGGGACAGGGGTCCCAGCATTTT.

This chain joins TRBV11-3 and TRBJ1-2, with a tentative D call TRBD1 (5 bases). The CDR3 is 16 residues long. In germline, CDR1 is SGHNT, CDR2 YENEEA. With 3 bases removed from V and 2 bases from J, the gap between germline ends came to 16 bases. CDR3 protein: CASSFSTGTDNYGYTF. CDR3 in DNA: TGTGCCAGCAGCTTCAGTACCGGGACGGACAACTATGGCTACACCTTC.